Given below is one T cell receptor (beta chain) in context. This clonotype was seen more than once but under ten times. This clone's antigen is unknown. No qualities accompany the bases; no much larger clone lies one base away. These data belong to a study of T cells after yellow fever vaccination (dated by TCRdb to 2018 to 2020). About the investigation overall: The SMART-Seq v4 Ultra Low Input RNA kit was used to prepare libraries from fractions with low cell numbers. To follow T-cell clones before and after primary and booster YFV17D yellow fever vaccination, bulk TCR alpha and beta repertoires were sequenced over time. Two healthy male donors made up the cohort, one aged 18 to 30 years and the other aged 30 to 40 years. Blood samples were taken at several timepoints before and after primary and secondary immunization, and bulk PBMC replicates and cell subsets were isolated.

Synthesis of TCR cDNA relied on 5'RACE template switching, a step that introduced a universal primer site along with unique molecular identifiers. Priming for cDNA synthesis came from both the TCR alpha and TCR beta constant segments. Library amplification involved two PCR steps, and the second step added sample barcodes and sequencing adapters. Sequencing of libraries was performed on Illumina HiSeq 2500 (2x100 bp) or NovaSeq (2x150 bp). The paper's processing steps were these. Reads were demultiplexed and collapsed into UMI consensus sequences with MIGEC, and V(D)J alignment was performed with MiXCR. Clonotypes responding to the vaccine were identified with edgeR on replicate PBMC samples, with the criteria of FDR below 0.01 and a log2 fold change above 5 up to day 15. CD4 or CD8 identity was assigned to each bulk clonotype according to whether the clonotype was present at higher abundance in the sequenced CD4 repertoire or the sequenced CD8 repertoire. The public reads were run again by TCRdb, first through fastp at Q25 and then through MiXCR, and only productive beta chains were kept. Rows with a matching CDR3 protein are joined into one entry that keeps the most common DNA and genes. The authors' filters were not applied to this entry. Counted in this sample were hundreds of thousands of distinct CDR3 sequences; over 9% of them appeared once. The ten biggest clones cover under 15% of the sample.

Findings and caveats that apply to the study as a whole: Because abundant contaminating clonotypes from the bulk population could be contained in FACS-sorted repertoires, computational filtering was required. The study included only a couple of donors, which limits how far the findings can be generalized. Most clones expanded after primary vaccination (around 96% of CD4 and about 85% of CD8) were re-detected after the booster, suggesting that broad memory maintenance occurred. Compared with the primary T-cell response, the secondary T-cell response was weaker but faster, peaking on day 5 rather than day 15. A small fraction of clonotypes appeared in both the CD4 and CD8 compartments, likely as a result of convergent recombination.

The CDR3 numbers 13 residues from cysteine through phenylalanine. Just CDR3 DNA is preserved here, 39 bases in frame from base 1. For this chain, trimming is 7 bases at the V end and 7 bases at the J end, and the number of junction bases without a gene match is 5. In the germline V gene, CDR1 corresponds to KGHDR and CDR2 to SFDVKD. The treatment or condition label for this specimen denotes: live attenuated yellow fever vaccine strain. At every blood-draw timepoint, two biological replicates of bulk PBMCs were collected. PBMCs were isolated from peripheral blood using a standard Ficoll-Paque protocol. TriZol was used to extract RNA from bulk PBMCs, from CD4 and CD8 fractions, and from dextramer-positive and dextramer-negative fractions.

The source was PBMCs, collected on the day of the yellow fever booster vaccination. Here the chain combines TRBV24-1 and TRBJ2-1; 8 bases in between match TRBD1. This receptor was obtained from a man aged 25-45 years who received the YFV17D yellow fever vaccine. The nucleotide sequence reads TGTGCCACCAGGCGTACAGGGGGAAATGAGCAGTTCTTC. The translation is CATRRTGGNEQFF.